These 23 T cell receptor beta chains were all obtained from the same sample, sequenced in a study of blood T cells in healthy people across ages. Alongside a J-beta primer mix, a sample-barcoded 5' primer served in a second PCR lasting about 7 to 11 cycles. TCRdb independently ran MiXCR on the 5' RACE reads; one entry per CDR3 protein. The profile shows about 680,000 distinct CDR3 sequences, approximately 49% of them singletons. The sequencing sample was made of blood. These receptor sequences come from a woman aged 55-69 years in good health.

The table lists this clonotype with a few counts. The chain links TRBV4-3 to TRBJ2-1, with 13 bases aligning to TRBD2. Per the germline V gene, CDR1 is LGHNA and CDR2 is YSLEER. The CDR3 sequence is 17 residues long. V lost 4 bases and J lost 9; bases outside the gene matches: 12. The CDR3 nucleotides are TGCGCCAGCAGCCTACGAACCGGACTAGCGGGAGTCTTTGAGCAGTTCTTC. Protein sequence: CASSLRTGLAGVFEQFF.

This clonotype was seen more than once but under ten times. The chain employs TRBV5-1 and TRBJ2-5; 9 bases are a match to TRBD2. The CDR3 has 15 residues. With V trimmed by 5 bases and J by 5 bases, 10 bases remained unmatched. Germline V gene data show CDR1 as SGHRS and CDR2 as YFSETQ. The CDR3 is CASSPLAGARETQYF. CDR3 bases: TGCGCCAGCAGTCCACTAGCGGGTGCTAGGGAGACCCAGTACTTC.

This clonotype was detected ten times or more. The chain recombines TRBV4-3 with TRBJ2-3, with TRBD2 matching over 7 bases. The junction had 2 bases not matched to a gene; V was cut back by 4 bases and J by 1 base. Germline V lookup: CDR1 LGHNA, CDR2 YSLEER. CDR3 length equals 14 residues. The CDR3 region is CASSRAGGTDTQYF. The CDR3 nucleotides read TGCGCCAGCAGCCGGGCGGGGGGCACAGATACGCAGTATTTT.

This chain connects TRBV7-3 to TRBJ2-3, with D possibly being TRBD2 (6 bases). The CDR3 sequence is 17 residues long. Germline lookup yields CDR1 SGHTA and CDR2 FQGTGA. Trimming removed 0 bases at V and 0 bases at J, with 13 bases between. CDR3 DNA sequence: TGTGCCAGCAGCTTAACGGGAGGCCAGACTAGCACAGATACGCAGTATTTT. Its protein is CASSLTGGQTSTDTQYF. Looking up the rest from reference TRBV7-3 and TRBJ2-3 gives the full variable domain: GAGVSQTPSNKVTEKGKYVELRCDPISGHTALYWYRQSLGQGPEFLIYFQGTGAADDSGLPNDRFFAVRPEGSVSTLKIQRTERGDSAVYLCASSLTGGQTSTDTQYFGPGTRLTVL.

Many counts were recorded for this clonotype. As DNA, the CDR3 is TGCAGCGTTGAGGCCGGTATGGAGGTCCAAGAGACCCAGTACTTC. Translating gives CSVEAGMEVQETQYF. The gene calls are TRBV29-1 and TRBJ2-5, with D possibly matching TRBD2 (5 bases). Germline values: CDR1 SQVTM, CDR2 ANQGSEA. The CDR3 totals 15 residues. V lost 3 bases to trimming and J lost 1 base, with 15 bases between them.

The V call is TRBV4-2, the J call TRBJ1-4; tentatively, D is TRBD1 (5 bases). The CDR3 runs 15 residues. V lost 1 base, J lost 5 bases, and 11 bases lay in between. Germline-derived CDR1 and CDR2 are LGHNA and YNFKEQ. The CDR3 is CASSQVGTGNEKLFF. The CDR3 coding sequence is TGTGCCAGCAGCCAAGTTGGGACGGGGAATGAAAAACTGTTTTTT.

This chain uses TRBV27 with TRBJ2-1, with 10 bases matching TRBD1. Germline CDR1 MNHEY, CDR2 SMNVEV (reference sequence). CDR3 length: 13 amino acids. The ends lost 6 bases at V and 13 bases at J; junction bases unmatched: 9. The DNA of the CDR3 is TGTGCCAGCAGAAGCCGGGACAGGGGTATCCAGTTCTTC. Residues: CASRSRDRGIQFF.

V is TRBV7-2 and J is TRBJ2-3; D gene unclear. Trimming took off 3 bases at V and 4 bases at J, with 5 bases between the two ends. Germline V gives CDR1 SGHTA, CDR2 FQGNSA. The CDR3 is 12 residues long. The CDR3 nucleotides are TGTGCCAGCAGCTTCTTAGCAGATACGCAGTATTTT. This codes for CASSFLADTQYF.

This chain connects TRBV3-1 to TRBJ1-5; D may be TRBD1 (5 bases). Germline assignment: CDR1 LGHDT and CDR2 YNNKEL (reference sequence). V gave up 4 bases and J gave up 6 bases, with 10 bases separating them. CDR3 length equals 13 residues. CDR3 protein: CASSPPGGQPQHF. CDR3 DNA: TGTGCCAGCAGCCCTCCCGGGGGTCAGCCCCAGCATTTT.

This clonotype was counted once. V gene TRBV6-5 combines with J gene TRBJ1-5; D may be TRBD1 (5 bases). Germline V gene data show CDR1 as MNHEY and CDR2 as SVGAGI. The CDR3 loop spans 19 amino acids. The germline V and J ends were trimmed by 4 bases and 3 bases, with 25 bases remaining between them. This CDR3 is CASSFTLDSSLGSNQPQHF. CDR3 DNA: TGTGCCAGCAGTTTCACATTAGACAGCTCCTTGGGATCCAATCAGCCCCAGCATTTT.

At least ten counts were recorded for this clonotype. The V gene is TRBV10-3, the J gene TRBJ1-5; D gene unclear. Germline lookup yields CDR1 ENHRY and CDR2 SYGVKD. The V and J ends lost 0 bases and 3 bases respectively, with 3 bases between them. The CDR3 is 13 residues long. For the CDR3, the DNA is TGTGCCATCAGTGAGTCTGTCAATCAGCCCCAGCATTTT. This encodes CAISESVNQPQHF.

The genes are TRBV28 and TRBJ2-5; the D gene is possibly TRBD1 (7 bases). This CDR3 is built from 16 residues. Per the germline V gene, CDR1 is MDHEN and CDR2 is SYDVKM. Trimming cost V 3 bases and J 2 bases, with 16 bases left between them. The CDR3 reads CASSFSGGSPQETQYF. For the CDR3, the DNA is TGTGCCAGCAGTTTTTCAGGGGGGTCTCCGCAAGAGACCCAGTACTTC.

This clonotype has only a few counts. This sequence joins TRBV29-1 and TRBJ1-1; no reliable D call. V gave up 5 bases and J gave up 7 bases, with 20 bases separating them. CDR1 and CDR2 (germline): SQVTM, ANQGSEA. The CDR3 runs 14 residues. CDR3 in amino acids: CSVQPLRQSNEAFF. In DNA form, the CDR3 reads TGCAGCGTTCAACCGCTGAGGCAGTCAAATGAAGCTTTCTTT.

J is TRBJ2-1 and V is TRBV2, with 12 positions matching TRBD2. This CDR3 is built from 14 residues. The germline V gene encodes CDR1 SNHLY and CDR2 FYNNEI. J was trimmed by 10 bases and V by 6 bases; bases with no gene match: 7. CDR3 residues: CASRVTSGSGEQFF. CDR3 sequence (DNA): TGTGCCAGCAGAGTGACTAGCGGGAGCGGCGAGCAGTTCTTC.

This clonotype was found a few times. The V gene is TRBV7-2, the J gene TRBJ2-1; the match to TRBD2 covers 12 bases. Trimming removed 5 bases from V and 13 bases from J; junction bases left unmatched: 15. The length of the CDR3 is 16 residues. Germline values: CDR1 SGHTA, CDR2 FQGNSA. The CDR3 DNA follows: TGTGCCAGCAGCAAGCGGACTAGCGGGACAAGCCAGGGCCAGTTCTTC. Its translation: CASSKRTSGTSQGQFF.

The V and J genes are TRBV7-2 and TRBJ2-1; D is uncertain. The J call may be in error: the DNA end matches TRBJ2-7 better. Per the germline V gene, CDR1 is SGHTA and CDR2 is FQGNSA. This CDR3 is built from 14 residues. The CDR3 loop is CATKARSSYNEQYF. The DNA for the CDR3 is TGTGCCACAAAGGCCCGTAGCTCCTACAATGAGCAGTACTTC.

This clonotype was seen only a few times. The V gene is TRBV20-1, the J gene TRBJ1-1; 11 nucleotides agree with TRBD1. There are 15 residues in the CDR3. CDR1 and CDR2 from the germline V gene are DFQATT and SNEGSKA (reference sequence). The trim removed 0 bases at V and 5 bases at J, leaving 5 bases unmatched. The CDR3 region is CSARDPGTGGTEAFF. The CDR3 DNA reads TGCAGTGCTAGAGATCCCGGGACAGGGGGGACTGAAGCTTTCTTT.

The genes are TRBV2 and TRBJ2-3; possible D gene TRBD1, 5 bases. V lost 6 bases and J lost 2, with 18 bases in between. The CDR3 is 16 amino acids. Germline V lookup: CDR1 SNHLY, CDR2 FYNNEI. CDR3 sequence reads: CASSMDTYGATDTQYF. CDR3 nucleotides: TGTGCCAGCAGCATGGACACCTATGGGGCCACAGATACGCAGTATTTT. The full variable domain, completed using reference TRBV2 and TRBJ2-3, is EPEVTQTPSHQVTQMGQEVILRCVPISNHLYFYWYRQILGQKVEFLVSFYNNEISEKSEIFDDQFSVERPDGSNFTLKIRSTKLEDSAMYFCASSMDTYGATDTQYFGPGTRLTVL.

Only one count was recorded for this clonotype. The chain employs TRBV2 and TRBJ1-4; possibly TRBD1 for D (5 bases). V lost 7 bases to trimming and J lost 5 bases, with 17 bases between them. Germline loops: CDR1 SNHLY, CDR2 FYNNEI. CDR3 length equals 15 residues. CDR3 region: CASNRGGARNEKLFF. The CDR3 DNA reads as TGTGCCAGCAACAGAGGAGGGGCGCGAAATGAAAAACTGTTTTTT.

This clonotype showed up just a few times. The genes are TRBV20-1 and TRBJ2-5; 9 positions match TRBD1. V lost 5 bases to trimming and J lost 11 bases; unmatched junction nucleotides: 9. The CDR3 is made up of 12 amino acids. Germline lookup yields CDR1 DFQATT and CDR2 SNEGSKA (reference sequence). CDR3 loop: CSAQTGGAEQYF. In DNA, the CDR3 is TGCAGTGCTCAGACAGGGGGGGCGGAGCAGTACTTC.

This clonotype appeared a few times. The chain links TRBV2 to TRBJ2-6; D gene unclear. The V end lost 3 bases, the J end lost 0 bases, and 6 bases lay between the germline ends. The CDR3 covers 15 residues. Germline loops: CDR1 SNHLY, CDR2 FYNNEI. The CDR3 bases are TGTGCCAGCAGTGACCAGATCTCTGGGGCCAACGTCCTGACTTTC. It encodes CASSDQISGANVLTF.

The chain combines TRBV20-1 with TRBJ2-3; 9 nucleotides align to TRBD1. This CDR3 has 17 residues. Germline CDR1 reads DFQATT; CDR2 reads SNEGSKA (reference sequence). The junction had 15 bases not matched to a gene; V was cut back by 7 bases and J by 1 base. The CDR3 loop is CSVRPGQGHSGTDTQYF. The CDR3 DNA follows: TGCAGTGTTCGGCCGGGACAGGGTCATTCTGGCACAGATACGCAGTATTTT.

The rearrangement uses TRBV5-4 and TRBJ2-7; 14 bases fit TRBD2. V was clipped by 5 bases and J by 6 bases; unmatched bases: 7. The CDR3 contains 15 residues. Germline values: CDR1 SGHNT, CDR2 YYREEE (reference sequence). The CDR3 region has the DNA TGTGCCAGCAGACCGGGACTAGCGGGAGAAGGCGAGCAGTACTTC. It is translated as CASRPGLAGEGEQYF.